The T cell receptor (beta chain) under discussion was sequenced for a study of a mutant IDH1 vaccine in newly diagnosed glioma. This CDR3 has 14 amino acids. The germline V gene encodes CDR1 SSHAT and CDR2 FNYEAQ (reference sequence). V lost 1 base and J 6 bases, leaving 10 bases between the germline ends. Time point meaning: week 35, safety follow-up. What each vaccine dose contained was 300 ug of mutant IDH1 20-mer peptide, accompanied by topical imiquimod. Sequencing was performed with immunoSEQ multiplex PCR; in TCRdb, only in-frame clones are kept and a portion is missing. There are some 42,000 clones in the sample; roughly 84% occur only once, and 4.5% to 5.5% lies in the top ten. Turning to this clone: Its antigen is as yet unknown.

The chain is built from TRBV7-7 and TRBJ2-1, with no clear D. The sequence was collected from a woman aged 50 to 60 with glioma. The sequencing used PBMCs, collected from a glioma patient whose treatment included an IDH1 peptide vaccine. This chain's CDR3 is CASSLEAGTNEQFF. The CDR3 coding sequence is TGTGCCAGCAGCTTAGAGGCAGGCACCAATGAGCAGTTCTTC. Using reference TRBV7-7 and TRBJ2-1 for the parts outside the CDR3, the full variable domain is GAGVSQSPRYKVTKRGQDVTLRCDPISSHATLYWYQQALGQGPEFLTYFNYEAQPDKSGLPSDRFSAERPEGSISTLTIQRTEQRDSAMYRCASSLEAGTNEQFFGPGTRLTVL.